This section outlines one T cell receptor beta chain sequence together with its context. Its antigen is unidentified. The data were produced by immunoSEQ multiplex PCR, yet TCRdb's version contains in-frame clones alone and is incomplete. The table has some 48,000 clones, around 80% seen once. CDR1 KGHSH and CDR2 LQKENI come from the germline V gene. The trim removed 5 bases at V and 4 bases at J, leaving 10 bases unmatched. This CDR3 region has 15 residues. The data were taken from a study of a mutant IDH1 vaccine in newly diagnosed glioma. General study findings and limits: Changes in the top peripheral T cell clonotypes seemingly had no bearing on pseudoprogression.

Time point of the sample: week 35, safety follow-up. With topical imiquimod, each dose of the vaccine consisted of 300 ug of mutant IDH1 20-mer peptide. The chain combines TRBV18 with TRBJ1-1; 7 nucleotides match TRBD1. The sequence was obtained from a middle-aged man with glioma. The source material was PBMCs, sampled from a glioma patient whose treatment included an IDH1 peptide vaccine. The CDR3 DNA sequence: TGTGCCAGCTCAGCAGGACAGGTAGAGAGCACTGAAGCTTTCTTT. This translates into CASSAGQVESTEAFF.